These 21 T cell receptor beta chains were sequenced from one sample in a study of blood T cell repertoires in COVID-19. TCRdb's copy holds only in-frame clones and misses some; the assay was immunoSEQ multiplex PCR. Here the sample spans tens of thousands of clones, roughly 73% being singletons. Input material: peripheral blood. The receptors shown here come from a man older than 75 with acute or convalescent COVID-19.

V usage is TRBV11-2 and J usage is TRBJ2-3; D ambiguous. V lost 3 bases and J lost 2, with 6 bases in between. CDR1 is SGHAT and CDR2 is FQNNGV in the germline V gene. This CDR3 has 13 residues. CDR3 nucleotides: TGTGCCAGCAGCTTGCGTTTCACAGATACGCAGTATTTT. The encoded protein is CASSLRFTDTQYF. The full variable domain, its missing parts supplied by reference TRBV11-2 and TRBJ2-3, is EAGVAQSPRYKIIEKRQSVAFWCNPISGHATLYWYQQILGQGPKLLIQFQNNGVVDDSQLPKDRFSAERLKGVDSTLKIQPAKLEDSAVYLCASSLRFTDTQYFGPGTRLTVL.

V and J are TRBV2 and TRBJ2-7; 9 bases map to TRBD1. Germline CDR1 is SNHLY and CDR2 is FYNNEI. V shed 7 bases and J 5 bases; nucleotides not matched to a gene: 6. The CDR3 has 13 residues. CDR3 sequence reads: CASNRDRANEQYF. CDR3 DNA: TGTGCCAGCAACCGGGACAGGGCCAACGAGCAGTACTTC.

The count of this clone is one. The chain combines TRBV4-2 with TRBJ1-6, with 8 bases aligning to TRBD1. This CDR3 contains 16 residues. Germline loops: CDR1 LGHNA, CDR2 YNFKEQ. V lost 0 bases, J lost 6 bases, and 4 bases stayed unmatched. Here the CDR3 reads CASSQDNDRGNSPLHF. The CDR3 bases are TGTGCCAGCAGCCAAGATAATGACAGGGGTAATTCACCCCTCCACTTT.

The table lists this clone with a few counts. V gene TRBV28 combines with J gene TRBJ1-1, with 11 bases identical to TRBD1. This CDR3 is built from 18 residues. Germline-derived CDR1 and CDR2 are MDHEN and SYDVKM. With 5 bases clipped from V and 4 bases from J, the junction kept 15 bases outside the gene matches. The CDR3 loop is CASSPIRTGGREGTEAFF. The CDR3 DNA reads TGTGCCAGCAGTCCTATTCGGACAGGGGGCAGAGAGGGCACTGAAGCTTTCTTT.

The CDR3 loop is CASRLAGVTGELFF. The DNA for the CDR3 is TGTGCCAGCAGACTAGCGGGAGTAACCGGGGAGCTGTTTTTT. The rearrangement links TRBV14 to TRBJ2-2, with 11 positions matching TRBD2. The length of the CDR3 is 14 residues. Trimming cost V 6 bases and J 5 bases; bases outside gene matches: 2. From germline, CDR1 is SGHDN and CDR2 FVKESK. Looking up the rest from reference TRBV14 and TRBJ2-2 gives the full variable domain: EAGVTQFPSHSVIEKGQTVTLRCDPISGHDNLYWYRRVMGKEIKFLLHFVKESKQDESGMPNNRFLAERTGGTYSTLKVQPAELEDSGVYFCASRLAGVTGELFFGEGSRLTVL.

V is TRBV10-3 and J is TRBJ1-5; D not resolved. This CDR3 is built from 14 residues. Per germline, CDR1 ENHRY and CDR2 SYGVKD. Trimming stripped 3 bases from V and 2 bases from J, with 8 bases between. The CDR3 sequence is CAISEGRGNQPQHF. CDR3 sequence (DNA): TGTGCCATCAGTGAAGGGAGAGGCAATCAGCCCCAGCATTTT.

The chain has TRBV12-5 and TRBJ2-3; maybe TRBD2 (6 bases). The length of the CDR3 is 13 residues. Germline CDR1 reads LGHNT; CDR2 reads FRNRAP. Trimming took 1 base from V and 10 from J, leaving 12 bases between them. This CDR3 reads CASGLDLAKAQYF. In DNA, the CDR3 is TGTGCTAGTGGTTTGGATCTAGCGAAGGCGCAGTATTTT.

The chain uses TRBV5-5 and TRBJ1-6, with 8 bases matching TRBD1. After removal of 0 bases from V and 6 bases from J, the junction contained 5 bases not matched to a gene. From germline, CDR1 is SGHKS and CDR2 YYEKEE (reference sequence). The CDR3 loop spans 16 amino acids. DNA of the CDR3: TGTGCCAGCAGCTTGGGACAGGGGAATCGTAATTCACCCCTCCACTTT. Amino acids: CASSLGQGNRNSPLHF.

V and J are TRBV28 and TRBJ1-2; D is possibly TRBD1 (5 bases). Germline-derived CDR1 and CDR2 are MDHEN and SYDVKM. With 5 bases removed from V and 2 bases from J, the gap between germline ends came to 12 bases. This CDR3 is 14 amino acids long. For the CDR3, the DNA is TGTGCCAGCAGTGCCGGGACTTTGAACTATGGCTACACCTTC. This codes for CASSAGTLNYGYTF.

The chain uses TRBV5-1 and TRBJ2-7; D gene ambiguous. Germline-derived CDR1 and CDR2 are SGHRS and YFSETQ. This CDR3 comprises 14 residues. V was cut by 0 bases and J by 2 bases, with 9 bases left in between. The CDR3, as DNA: TGCGCCAGCAGCTTGGTAGTTTCCCCCTACGAGCAGTACTTC. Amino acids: CASSLVVSPYEQYF.

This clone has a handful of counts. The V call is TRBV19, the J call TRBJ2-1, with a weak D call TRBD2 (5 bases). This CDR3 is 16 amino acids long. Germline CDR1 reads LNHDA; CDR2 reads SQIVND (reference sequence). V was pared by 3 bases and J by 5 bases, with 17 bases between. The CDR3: CASSILGGQRHNEQFF. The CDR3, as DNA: TGTGCCAGTAGTATCCTGGGCGGGCAGAGACACAATGAGCAGTTCTTC.

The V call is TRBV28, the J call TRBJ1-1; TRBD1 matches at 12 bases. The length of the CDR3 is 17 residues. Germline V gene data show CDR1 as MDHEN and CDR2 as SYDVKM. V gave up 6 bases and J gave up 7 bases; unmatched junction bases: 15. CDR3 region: CASSLSPGTGGGGEAFF. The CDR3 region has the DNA TGTGCCAGCAGCCTCAGTCCCGGGACAGGGGGCGGAGGTGAAGCTTTCTTT. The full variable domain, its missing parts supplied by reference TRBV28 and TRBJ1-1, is DVKVTQSSRYLVKRTGEKVFLECVQDMDHENMFWYRQDPGLGLRLIYFSYDVKMKEKGDIPEGYSVSREKKERFSLILESASTNQTSMYLCASSLSPGTGGGGEAFFGQGTRLTVV.

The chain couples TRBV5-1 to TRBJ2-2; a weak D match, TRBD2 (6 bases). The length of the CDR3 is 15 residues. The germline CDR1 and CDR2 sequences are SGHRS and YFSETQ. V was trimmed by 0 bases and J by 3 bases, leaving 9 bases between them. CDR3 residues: CASSLEGLYTGELFF. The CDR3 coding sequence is TGCGCCAGCAGCTTGGAGGGACTCTACACCGGGGAGCTGTTTTTT.

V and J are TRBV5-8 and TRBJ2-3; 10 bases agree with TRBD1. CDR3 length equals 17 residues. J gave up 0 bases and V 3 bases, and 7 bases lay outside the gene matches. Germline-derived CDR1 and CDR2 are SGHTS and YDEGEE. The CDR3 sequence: CASSSGQGKMSTDTQYF. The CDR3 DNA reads TGTGCCAGCAGCTCGGGACAGGGGAAGATGAGCACAGATACGCAGTATTTT.

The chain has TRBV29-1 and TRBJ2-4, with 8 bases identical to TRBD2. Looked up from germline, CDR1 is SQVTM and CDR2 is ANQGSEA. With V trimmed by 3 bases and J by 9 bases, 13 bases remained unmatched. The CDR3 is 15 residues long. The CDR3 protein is CSVEGSGEGLGIQYF. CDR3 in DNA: TGCAGCGTTGAGGGTAGCGGGGAGGGGTTAGGCATTCAGTACTTC.

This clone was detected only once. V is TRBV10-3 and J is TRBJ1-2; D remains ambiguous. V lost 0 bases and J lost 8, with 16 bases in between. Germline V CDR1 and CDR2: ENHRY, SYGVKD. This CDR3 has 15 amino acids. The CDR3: CAISESFPGGSGYTF. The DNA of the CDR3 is TGTGCCATCAGTGAGTCTTTTCCAGGAGGAAGCGGCTACACCTTC.

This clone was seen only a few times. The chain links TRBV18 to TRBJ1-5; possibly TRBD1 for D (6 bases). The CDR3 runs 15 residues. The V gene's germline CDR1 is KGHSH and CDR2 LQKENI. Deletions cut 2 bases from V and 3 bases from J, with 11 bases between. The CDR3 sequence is CASSPGGGLNQPQHF. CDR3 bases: TGTGCCAGCTCACCAGGGGGCGGACTCAATCAGCCCCAGCATTTT.

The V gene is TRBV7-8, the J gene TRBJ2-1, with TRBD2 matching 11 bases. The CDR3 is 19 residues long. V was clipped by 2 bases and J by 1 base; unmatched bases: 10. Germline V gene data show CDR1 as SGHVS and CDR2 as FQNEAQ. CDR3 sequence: CASSLRLAGGLFSYNEQFF. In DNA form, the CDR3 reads TGTGCCAGCAGCTTACGGCTAGCGGGAGGTCTATTTTCCTACAATGAGCAGTTCTTC. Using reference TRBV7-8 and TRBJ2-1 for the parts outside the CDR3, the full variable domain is GAGVSQSPRYKVAKRGQDVALRCDPISGHVSLFWYQQALGQGPEFLTYFQNEAQLDKSGLPSDRFFAERPEGSVSTLKIQRTQQEDSAVYLCASSLRLAGGLFSYNEQFFGPGTRLTVL.

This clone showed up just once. CDR3 region: CASSYWASTGELFF. For the CDR3, the DNA is TGTGCCAGCAGTTACTGGGCCTCTACCGGGGAGCTGTTTTTT. The chain has TRBV6-5 and TRBJ2-2; D ambiguous. The germline gives CDR1 MNHEY, CDR2 SVGAGI. V lost 1 base to trimming and J lost 5 bases, with 8 bases between them. This CDR3 is built from 14 residues.

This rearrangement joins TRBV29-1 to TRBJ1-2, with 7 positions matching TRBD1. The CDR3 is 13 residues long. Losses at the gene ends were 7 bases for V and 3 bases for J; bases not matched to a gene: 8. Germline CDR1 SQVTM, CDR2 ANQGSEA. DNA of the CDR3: TGCAGCGCCTACAGGGGAAGAGACTATGGCTACACCTTC. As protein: CSAYRGRDYGYTF.

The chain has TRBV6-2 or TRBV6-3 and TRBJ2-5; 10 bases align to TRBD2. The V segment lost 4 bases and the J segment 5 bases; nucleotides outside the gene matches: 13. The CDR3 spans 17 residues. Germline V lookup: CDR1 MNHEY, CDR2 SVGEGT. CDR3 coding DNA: TGTGCCAGCAGTTCGAAGGCTAGCGGGAGAAAGAGGGAGACCCAGTACTTC. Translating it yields CASSSKASGRKRETQYF.